This is a list of T cell receptor beta chains from one sample in a study of cytomegalovirus exposure and HLA in healthy donors. The assay was immunoSEQ multiplex PCR, and TCRdb's table has in-frame clones only and misses some. The sample has roughly 160,000 clones, around 85% seen once. The sequenced sample consisted of PBMCs. The origin of the receptors is a boy between 2 and 10 years old in good health and CMV-seronegative. Both conserved end residues are part of each CDR3. The D gene is left open where the match is weak. Clone size is shown for a subset of rows, as once, few, many or a class of expanded clone.

v_call	d_call	clone_size	cdr3_length	j_call	cdr3_nt	cdr3_aa
TRBV19	TRBD1	-	15	TRBJ2-7	TGTGCCAGTGCCGAAGGGACAGTCCATCTCTACGAGCAGTACTTC	CASAEGTVHLYEQYF
TRBV5-6	-	-	14	TRBJ1-2	TGTGCCAGCAGCCCTGACAGGAGCAAATATGGCTACACCTTC	CASSPDRSKYGYTF
TRBV19	-	few	15	TRBJ1-5	TGTGCCAGTAGTATAGATTTTGGGGGCGAACAGCCCCAGCATTTT	CASSIDFGGEQPQHF
TRBV7-9	-	few	15	TRBJ1-3	TGTGCCAGCAGCTCGACCCAGGATACTGGGAACACCATATATTTT	CASSSTQDTGNTIYF
TRBV7-6	TRBD2	once	14	TRBJ2-1	TGTGCCAGCAGTGGACTAGCGGGAGTAAATGAGCAGTTCTTC	CASSGLAGVNEQFF
TRBV9	TRBD1	-	17	TRBJ1-4	TGTGCCAGCAGCGCCCCCTCGGGACAGGGGAGTGGTGAAAAACTGTTTTTT	CASSAPSGQGSGEKLFF
TRBV19	-	once	13	TRBJ1-3	TGTGCCTCAGGATGGACAGCCGGAAACACCATATATTTT	CASGWTAGNTIYF
TRBV28	-	-	13	TRBJ1-2	TGTGCCAGCAGTTCGGGGTACACCTATGGCTACACCTTC	CASSSGYTYGYTF
TRBV7-9	-	-	12	TRBJ1-1	TGTTCCAGCAGCCCAGAGAACACTGAAGCTTTCTTT	CSSSPENTEAFF
TRBV2	TRBD1	-	14	TRBJ1-5	TGTGCCAGCAGTGGGGACAGCCTCAATCAGCCCCAGCATTTT	CASSGDSLNQPQHF
TRBV11-2	-	-	14	TRBJ2-3	TGTGCCAGCAGCCTGGATAGCCCCACAGATACGCAGTATTTT	CASSLDSPTDTQYF
TRBV28	TRBD1	once	16	TRBJ1-4	TGTGCCAGCAGTTTAGGGAGGCCAGGGGGCGGTGAAAAACTGTTTTTT	CASSLGRPGGGEKLFF
TRBV2	TRBD1	-	13	TRBJ2-7	TGTGCCAGCTCCGACAGGGTATCCTACGAGCAGTACTTC	CASSDRVSYEQYF
TRBV5-4	-	-	16	TRBJ2-2	TGTGCCAGCAGCCCGAGGCCGCGGGAGAACACCGGGGAGCTGTTTTTT	CASSPRPRENTGELFF
TRBV6-5	TRBD2	-	14	TRBJ2-1	TGTGCCAGCAGTGGGACTAGCGGCTACAATGAGCAGTTCTTC	CASSGTSGYNEQFF
TRBV28	TRBD1	-	19	TRBJ1-5	TGTGCCAGCAGTTCGAGGGGGCGGAGGGATAGAAGGGGAGCTCAGCCCCAGCATTTT	CASSSRGRRDRRGAQPQHF
TRBV11-2	TRBD2	few	17	TRBJ2-1	TGTGCCAGCAGCCACCCCCTAGCGGGAGAACTCTACAATGAGCAGTTCTTC	CASSHPLAGELYNEQFF
TRBV7-9	TRBD2	-	14	TRBJ2-5	TGTGCCAGCAGCTCGGGACTAGCGGAAGAGACCCAGTACTTC	CASSSGLAEETQYF
TRBV6-5	TRBD1	-	14	TRBJ1-5	TGTGCCAGCAGGATGGGACAGGATAATCAGCCCCAGCATTTT	CASRMGQDNQPQHF
TRBV7-9	-	-	13	TRBJ2-7	TGTTCCAGCAGCCCCCAGGTCGCCTACGAGCAGTACTTC	CSSSPQVAYEQYF
TRBV6-5	TRBD1	-	16	TRBJ1-3	TGTGCCAGCAGTTACGGGGACAGGAGCTCTGGAAACACCATATATTTT	CASSYGDRSSGNTIYF
TRBV7-9	-	few	18	TRBJ1-4	TGTGCCAGCAGCGTACAAGGTGGGGGGGAGGCAACTAATGAAAAACTGTTTTTT	CASSVQGGGEATNEKLFF
TRBV9	-	-	14	TRBJ2-7	TGTGCCAGCAGCGTTGGACGGGGGACCTACGAGCAGTACTTC	CASSVGRGTYEQYF
TRBV9	TRBD1	-	12	TRBJ1-2	TGTGCCAGCAGTCGCAGGGGGCGTGGCTACACCTTC	CASSRRGRGYTF
TRBV6-1	TRBD1	-	13	TRBJ2-2	TGTGCCAGCAATAACAGGGGAGTCGGGGAGCTGTTTTTT	CASNNRGVGELFF
TRBV11-2	TRBD2	-	14	TRBJ2-2	TGTGCCAGCAGCTTAGGGGGAGGGCCCGGGGAGCTGTTTTTT	CASSLGGGPGELFF
TRBV7-9	TRBD1	once	15	TRBJ2-3	TGTGCCAGCAGCGCGACAGGGATTAGCACAGATACGCAGTATTTT	CASSATGISTDTQYF
TRBV2	-	-	14	TRBJ2-2	TGTGCCAGCAAGACAGGCATTGTCAGGGGGGAGCTGTTTTTT	CASKTGIVRGELFF
TRBV6-5	TRBD1	once	14	TRBJ1-1	TGTGCCAGCAGTTTCGACGGGACAGAACGTGAAGCTTTCTTT	CASSFDGTEREAFF
TRBV2	TRBD1	-	14	TRBJ1-1	TGTGCCAACTTCCGGGACAGGCTGAACACTGAAGCTTTCTTT	CANFRDRLNTEAFF
TRBV18	TRBD2	-	16	TRBJ2-1	TGTGCCAGCTCACCTTCGGGACTAGCCTACTACAATGAGCAGTTCTTC	CASSPSGLAYYNEQFF
TRBV7-2	-	-	13	TRBJ2-5	TGTGCCAGCAGCTCCGGGCGTAGCGTTTCCCAGTACTTC	CASSSGRSVSQYF
TRBV5-1	-	-	16	TRBJ1-6	TGCGCCAGCAGCATATCTGTGCGGCAGGGGAATTCACCCCTCCACTTT	CASSISVRQGNSPLHF
TRBV5-4	-	once	15	TRBJ2-1	TGTGCCAGCAGCCTCGACTTCGGCTCCTACAATGAGCAGTTCTTC	CASSLDFGSYNEQFF
TRBV30	TRBD2	-	14	TRBJ2-5	TGTGCCTGGACCGTAGTAGCGGGCCAAGAGACCCAGTACTTC	CAWTVVAGQETQYF
TRBV7-8	-	-	15	TRBJ2-7	TGTGCCAGCAGCCCACGACCAGCGGAGATATACGAGCAGTACTTC	CASSPRPAEIYEQYF